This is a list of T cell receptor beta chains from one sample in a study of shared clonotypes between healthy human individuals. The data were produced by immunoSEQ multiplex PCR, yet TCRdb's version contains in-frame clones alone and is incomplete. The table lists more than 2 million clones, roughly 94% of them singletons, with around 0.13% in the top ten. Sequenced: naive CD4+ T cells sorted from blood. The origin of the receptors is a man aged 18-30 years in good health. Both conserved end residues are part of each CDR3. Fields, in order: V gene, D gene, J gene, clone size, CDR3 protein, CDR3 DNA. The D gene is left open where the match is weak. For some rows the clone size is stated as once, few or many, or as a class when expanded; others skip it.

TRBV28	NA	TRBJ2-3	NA	CASSFMGSTDTQYF	TGTGCCAGCAGTTTTATGGGGAGCACAGATACGCAGTATTTT
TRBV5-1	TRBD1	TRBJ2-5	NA	CASSIRGQQETQYF	TGCGCCAGCAGCATACGGGGACAGCAAGAGACCCAGTACTTC
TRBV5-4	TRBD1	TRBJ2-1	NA	CASSSGQGNEQFF	TGTGCCAGCAGCTCGGGACAGGGCAATGAGCAGTTCTTC
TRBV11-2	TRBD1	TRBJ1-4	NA	CASSPQGTGANEKLFF	TGTGCCAGCAGCCCCCAGGGGACAGGGGCTAATGAAAAACTGTTTTTT
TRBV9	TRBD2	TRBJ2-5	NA	CASSPGGSGTSQETQYF	TGTGCCAGCAGCCCCGGGGGTAGCGGGACCTCACAAGAGACCCAGTACTTC
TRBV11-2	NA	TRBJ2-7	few	CASSRGILGEQYF	TGTGCCAGCAGCCGTGGCATACTGGGCGAGCAGTACTTC
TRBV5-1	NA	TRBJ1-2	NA	CASSLALTVDGYTF	TGCGCCAGCAGCTTGGCCTTGACAGTGGATGGCTACACCTTC
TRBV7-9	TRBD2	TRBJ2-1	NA	CASSPGTSGTYYNEQFF	TGTGCCAGCAGCCCTGGGACTAGCGGGACCTACTACAATGAGCAGTTCTTC
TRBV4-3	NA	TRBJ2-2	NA	CASSQKGANTGELFF	TGCGCCAGCAGCCAAAAGGGGGCGAACACCGGGGAGCTGTTTTTT
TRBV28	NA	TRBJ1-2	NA	CASQGGTEAYKPLSIGYTF	TGTGCCAGCCAGGGCGGGACGGAAGCTTACAAACCTCTCAGTATCGGCTACACCTTC
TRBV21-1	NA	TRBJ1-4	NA	CASSKGQRTEKLFF	TGTGCCAGCAGCAAAGGTCAGAGGACAGAAAAACTGTTTTTT
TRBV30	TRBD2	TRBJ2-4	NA	CAWSAPGLAGEVAKNIQYF	TGTGCCTGGAGTGCACCGGGACTAGCGGGGGAGGTGGCCAAAAACATTCAGTACTTC
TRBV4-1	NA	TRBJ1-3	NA	CASSQHGAEISGNTIYF	TGCGCCAGCAGCCAACACGGGGCAGAAATCTCTGGAAACACCATATATTTT
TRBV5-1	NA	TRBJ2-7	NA	CASRAEYEQYF	TGCGCCAGCAGGGCCGAATACGAGCAGTACTTC